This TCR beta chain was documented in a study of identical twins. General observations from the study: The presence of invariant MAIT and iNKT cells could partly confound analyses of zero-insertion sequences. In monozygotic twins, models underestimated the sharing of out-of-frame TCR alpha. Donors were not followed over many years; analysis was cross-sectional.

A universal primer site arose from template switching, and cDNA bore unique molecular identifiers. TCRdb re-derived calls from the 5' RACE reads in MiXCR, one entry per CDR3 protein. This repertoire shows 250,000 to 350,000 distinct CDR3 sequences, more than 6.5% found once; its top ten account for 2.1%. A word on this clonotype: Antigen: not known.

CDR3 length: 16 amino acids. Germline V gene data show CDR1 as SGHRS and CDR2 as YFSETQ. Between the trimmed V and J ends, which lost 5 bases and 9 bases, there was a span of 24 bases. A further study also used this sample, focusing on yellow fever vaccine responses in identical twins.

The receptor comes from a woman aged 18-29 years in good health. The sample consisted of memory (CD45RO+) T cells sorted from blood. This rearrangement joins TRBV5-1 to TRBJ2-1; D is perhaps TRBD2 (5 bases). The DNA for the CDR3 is TGCGCCAGCAGGGCGACTTCGGGGTCACTACGTCCTGAGCAGTTCTTC. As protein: CASRATSGSLRPEQFF. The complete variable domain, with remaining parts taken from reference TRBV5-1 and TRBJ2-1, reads KAGVTQTPRYLIKTRGQQVTLSCSPISGHRSVSWYQQTPGQGLQFLFEYFSETQRNKGNFPGRFSGRQFSNSRSEMNVSTLELGDSALYLCASRATSGSLRPEQFFGPGTRLTVL.